These 32 T cell receptor beta chains originate from one sample sequenced in a study of shared clonotypes between healthy human individuals (dated by TCRdb to about 2020). To prepare the library, the immunoSEQ multiplex PCR assay was applied. TCRdb carries this immuneACCESS record with in-frame sequences only. Its versions omit some clonotypes, under half of them owing to an unresolved V gene in the studies checked, with the rest unexplained. Recorded for this sample are under 2,500,000 clones; roughly 95% of them occurred a single time. The ten largest clones take up 0.1% to 0.15% of the sample. Sequenced material: naive CD4+ T cells sorted from blood. Explained via the paper, the cell subset or site label denotes: CD45RA+ positively selected. Receptors originate from a young man in good health.

This clone was seen only a few times. Written as DNA, the CDR3 is TGCGCCAGCAGCGCCGACAGGGACTATGGCTACACCTTC. Translating gives CASSADRDYGYTF. The V and J genes are TRBV4-1 and TRBJ1-2; 7 bases agree with TRBD1. The CDR3 sequence is 13 residues long. From germline, CDR1 is MGHRA and CDR2 YSYEKL. With V trimmed by 5 bases and J by 3 bases, 3 bases remained unmatched.

This clone was observed once. The J gene is TRBJ2-1, the V gene TRBV18; 7 nucleotides line up with TRBD1. Germline-derived CDR1 and CDR2 are KGHSH and LQKENI. This CDR3 is built from 12 residues. V shed 3 bases and J 10 bases; nucleotides not matched to a gene: 3. The CDR3 here is CASSPQGQEQFF. The CDR3 DNA is TGTGCCAGCTCACCCCAGGGACAGGAGCAGTTCTTC.

Here the CDR3 DNA reads TGTGCCAGCAGTTTTGAATGGACAGGGTCTACCTACGAGCAGTACTTC. Protein: CASSFEWTGSTYEQYF. The chain couples TRBV28 to TRBJ2-7, with 8 nucleotides matching TRBD1. The CDR3 extends over 16 amino acids. V shed 3 bases and J 2 bases; nucleotides not matched to a gene: 9. Germline CDR1 reads MDHEN; CDR2 reads SYDVKM.

J is TRBJ2-5 and V is TRBV10-3, with 8 bases that match TRBD1. The CDR3 runs 16 residues. J gave up 5 bases and V 2 bases, and 10 bases lay outside the gene matches. Germline V gives CDR1 ENHRY, CDR2 SYGVKD. The CDR3 protein is CAISETRTGQEETQYF. As DNA, the CDR3 is TGTGCCATCAGTGAGACGCGGACAGGGCAGGAGGAGACCCAGTACTTC.

The gene calls are TRBV7-2 and TRBJ2-1, with 13 positions matching TRBD2. Per the germline V gene, CDR1 is SGHTA and CDR2 is FQGNSA. This CDR3 has 18 amino acids. The ends lost 2 bases at V and 7 bases at J; junction bases unmatched: 11. The CDR3 DNA is TGTGCCAGCAGCTTAACGAGACTAGCGGGAGGTCTCCTAAATGAGCAGTTCTTC. Translated, it gives CASSLTRLAGGLLNEQFF.

The count of this clone is one. V gene TRBV5-1 combines with J gene TRBJ2-7; 12 bases map to TRBD2. Germline V gives CDR1 SGHRS, CDR2 YFSETQ. J was trimmed by 2 bases and V by 6 bases; bases with no gene match: 3. The CDR3 runs 14 residues. CDR3: CASKTSGGPYEQYF. CDR3 DNA sequence: TGCGCCAGCAAGACTAGCGGGGGCCCCTACGAGCAGTACTTC. Combining the CDR3 with reference TRBV5-1 and TRBJ2-7 gives the whole variable domain KAGVTQTPRYLIKTRGQQVTLSCSPISGHRSVSWYQQTPGQGLQFLFEYFSETQRNKGNFPGRFSGRQFSNSRSEMNVSTLELGDSALYLCASKTSGGPYEQYFGPGTRLTVT.

V is TRBV5-4 and J is TRBJ2-2; no clear D gene. Germline V CDR1 and CDR2: SGHNT, YYREEE (reference sequence). The CDR3 loop spans 15 amino acids. V was trimmed by 4 bases and J by 7 bases, leaving 17 bases between them. The CDR3 here is CASSRDTAAGGELFF. CDR3 nucleotides: TGTGCCAGCAGCAGAGACACCGCGGCTGGCGGGGAGCTGTTTTTT.

This clone was detected only once. The rearrangement uses TRBV7-3 and TRBJ1-1; D ambiguous. Germline CDR1 and CDR2: SGHTA and FQGTGA. Trimming removed 1 base from V and 6 bases from J, with 18 bases in between. CDR3 size: 16 residues. The CDR3 nucleotides are TGTGCCAGCAGCTTAAATCCCCTCATAACGAGCGCTGAAGCTTTCTTT. Translated, it gives CASSLNPLITSAEAFF.

The chain employs TRBV5-1 and TRBJ2-1, with 10 bases identical to TRBD2. V was clipped by 0 bases and J by 8 bases; unmatched bases: 8. Germline CDR1 reads SGHRS; CDR2 reads YFSETQ. CDR3 length equals 16 residues. The CDR3 loop reads CASSLAGAGGEDEQFF. The DNA for the CDR3 is TGCGCCAGCAGCTTGGCCGGAGCGGGAGGGGAGGATGAGCAGTTCTTC. Variable domain in full (rest from reference TRBV5-1 and TRBJ2-1): KAGVTQTPRYLIKTRGQQVTLSCSPISGHRSVSWYQQTPGQGLQFLFEYFSETQRNKGNFPGRFSGRQFSNSRSEMNVSTLELGDSALYLCASSLAGAGGEDEQFFGPGTRLTVL.

This clone was recorded only once. The genes are TRBV2 and TRBJ2-3, with 11 bases matching TRBD2. Germline-derived CDR1 and CDR2 are SNHLY and FYNNEI. V trimming: 2 bases; J trimming: 2 bases; junction bases outside the gene matches: 3. The CDR3 is 16 residues long. CDR3 residues: CASSERLAGTTDTQYF. CDR3 sequence (DNA): TGTGCCAGCAGTGAAAGACTAGCGGGGACCACAGATACGCAGTATTTT.

The chain carries TRBV7-9 and TRBJ2-7; D is ambiguous. Germline values: CDR1 SEHNR, CDR2 FQNEAQ (reference sequence). The germline V and J ends were trimmed by 2 bases and 7 bases, with 30 bases remaining between them. The CDR3 runs 19 residues. CDR3: CASSLKSPSTPGSLWEQYF. For the CDR3, the DNA is TGTGCCAGCAGCTTAAAGTCCCCAAGCACTCCGGGCTCCCTTTGGGAGCAGTACTTC. Supplemented by reference TRBV7-9 and TRBJ2-7, the full variable domain reads DTGVSQNPRHKITKRGQNVTFRCDPISEHNRLYWYRQTLGQGPEFLTYFQNEAQLEKSRLLSDRFSAERPKGSFSTLEIQRTEQGDSAMYLCASSLKSPSTPGSLWEQYFGPGTRLTVT.

The CDR3 loop is CASRGPGFYEQFF. CDR3 nucleotide sequence: TGTGCCAGCAGGGGGCCAGGCTTTTATGAGCAGTTCTTC. The chain employs TRBV6-1 and TRBJ2-1; a weak D match, TRBD1 (5 bases). The CDR3 is 13 residues long. Trimming removed 6 bases from V and 8 bases from J, with 14 bases in between. Germline loops: CDR1 MNHNS, CDR2 SASEGT.

The J gene is TRBJ1-1, the V gene TRBV29-1; D may be TRBD1 (6 bases). The CDR3 spans 14 residues. V was clipped by 7 bases and J by 0 bases, with 15 bases between them. Germline V lookup: CDR1 SQVTM, CDR2 ANQGSEA. The DNA of the CDR3 is TGCAGCGCCAAGGACAGTACTATGAACACTGAAGCTTTCTTT. Its translation: CSAKDSTMNTEAFF.

CDR3: CASSPQTGAYNSPLHF. CDR3 bases: TGTGCCAGCTCACCTCAGACAGGAGCCTATAATTCACCCCTCCACTTT. The chain joins TRBV18 to TRBJ1-6; tentative D call: TRBD1 (6 bases). CDR3 length: 16 residues. Trimming cost V 3 bases and J 2 bases, with 11 bases left between them. Germline CDR1 KGHSH, CDR2 LQKENI.

This chain uses TRBV5-1 with TRBJ1-1; D possibly corresponds to TRBD1 (5 bases). The V end lost 1 base, the J end lost 1 base, and 11 bases lay between the germline ends. Germline CDR1 is SGHRS and CDR2 is YFSETQ. The CDR3 consists of 15 residues. In DNA, the CDR3 is TGCGCCAGCAGCTTGTGGCAGGGATCGAACACTGAAGCTTTCTTT. It yields the protein CASSLWQGSNTEAFF. The full variable domain, its missing parts supplied by reference TRBV5-1 and TRBJ1-1, is KAGVTQTPRYLIKTRGQQVTLSCSPISGHRSVSWYQQTPGQGLQFLFEYFSETQRNKGNFPGRFSGRQFSNSRSEMNVSTLELGDSALYLCASSLWQGSNTEAFFGQGTRLTVV.

A remark on this clone: Other DNA sequences in the sample encode the same CDR3. This chain joins TRBV9 and TRBJ2-5, with TRBD2 as a possible D gene (6 bases). CDR3 length: 14 residues. CDR1 SGDLS and CDR2 YYNGEE come from the germline V gene. The V end lost 0 bases, the J end lost 4 bases, and 10 bases lay between the germline ends. The CDR3 reads CASSVEAGRETQYF. The DNA for the CDR3 is TGTGCCAGCAGCGTAGAGGCGGGAAGAGAGACCCAGTACTTC.

The chain has TRBV10-3 and TRBJ2-3, with D perhaps matching TRBD1 or TRBD2 (6 bases each). The CDR3 loop spans 13 amino acids. Trimming shortened V by 10 bases and J by 1 base, and 12 bases separated the two germline ends. The germline CDR1 and CDR2 sequences are ENHRY and SYGVKD. CDR3 in amino acids: CATNREGTDTQYF. The CDR3 nucleotides read TGTGCCACCAACAGGGAGGGCACAGATACGCAGTATTTT.

The rearrangement joins TRBV30 to TRBJ1-1; 8 nucleotides match TRBD1. The V segment lost 7 bases and the J segment 0 bases; nucleotides outside the gene matches: 4. Germline V CDR1 and CDR2: GTSNPN, SVGIG (reference sequence). The CDR3 has 13 residues. DNA for the CDR3: TGTGCCTCTGACAGGGGAATGAACACTGAAGCTTTCTTT. Protein product: CASDRGMNTEAFF. The whole variable domain, filled in from reference TRBV30 and TRBJ1-1, reads SQTIHQWPATLVQPVGSPLSLECTVEGTSNPNLYWYRQAAGRGLQLLFYSVGIGQISSEVPQNLSASRPQDRQFILSSKKLLLSDSGFYLCASDRGMNTEAFFGQGTRLTVV.

The rearrangement uses TRBV19 and TRBJ1-1; tentatively, D is TRBD1 (6 bases). Germline loops: CDR1 LNHDA, CDR2 SQIVND (reference sequence). V was trimmed by 3 bases and J by 1 base, leaving 9 bases between them. The CDR3 has 14 amino acids. The CDR3 is CASSIDRWNTEAFF. DNA of the CDR3: TGTGCCAGTAGTATTGACAGGTGGAACACTGAAGCTTTCTTT. Variable domain in full (rest from reference TRBV19 and TRBJ1-1): DGGITQSPKYLFRKEGQNVTLSCEQNLNHDAMYWYRQDPGQGLRLIYYSQIVNDFQKGDIAEGYSVSREKKESFPLTVTSAQKNPTAFYLCASSIDRWNTEAFFGQGTRLTVV.

The V call is TRBV30, the J call TRBJ2-3, with 9 positions matching TRBD2. This CDR3 has 15 amino acids. With 0 bases clipped from V and 3 bases from J, the junction kept 4 bases outside the gene matches. The germline V gene encodes CDR1 GTSNPN and CDR2 SVGIG (reference sequence). The CDR3 region is CAWSVRLAETDTQYF. The CDR3 region has the DNA TGTGCCTGGAGTGTTCGACTAGCGGAGACAGATACGCAGTATTTT.

A remark on this clone: The sample has other DNA sequences that encode this CDR3 too. The chain carries TRBV27 and TRBJ2-7, with 10 nucleotides matching TRBD2. The ends lost 3 bases at V and 3 bases at J; junction bases unmatched: 5. The CDR3 is 15 residues long. Germline CDR1 is MNHEY and CDR2 is SMNVEV (reference sequence). The CDR3 region has the DNA TGTGCCAGCAGTTTGGGACTAGCGAGAAGCTACGAGCAGTACTTC. This gives the protein CASSLGLARSYEQYF.

Points on this clone: One end of the junction fails to match germline, which may point to a read error. The chain uses TRBV7-9 and TRBJ2-7, with a possible D match to TRBD1 (5 bases). The germline V gene has CDR1 SEHNR and CDR2 FQNEAQ (reference sequence). CDR3 length equals 12 residues. The CDR3 spells CASSIQGSLGNF. CDR3 DNA: TGTGCCAGCAGCATCCAGGGCAGCCTTGGGAATTTC.

The gene calls are TRBV5-4 and TRBJ1-5; 8 nucleotides match TRBD1. The CDR3 loop spans 15 amino acids. The J segment lost 5 bases and the V segment lost 0 bases, leaving 4 bases of the junction unmatched. CDR1 and CDR2 from the germline V gene are SGHNT and YYREEE (reference sequence). The DNA of the CDR3 is TGTGCCAGCAGCTTGGACCCAGGGGGCGATCAGCCCCAGCATTTT. As protein: CASSLDPGGDQPQHF.

The chain is built from TRBV27 and TRBJ2-7; possible D gene TRBD2, 6 bases. This CDR3 comprises 15 residues. Trimming took off 0 bases at V and 3 bases at J, with 12 bases between the two ends. Germline CDR1 is MNHEY and CDR2 is SMNVEV (reference sequence). CDR3 DNA: TGTGCCAGCAGTTTATCGGGGACTTCTCTCTACGAGCAGTACTTC. Its protein is CASSLSGTSLYEQYF.

For this clone: At one of its ends the junction is not consistent with the germline gene, which may arise from a read error. The CDR3 spells CASSLGPGQGVF. The CDR3 DNA follows: TGTGCCAGCAGCTTAGGCCCGGGACAGGGAGTCTTC. This chain uses TRBV7-2 with TRBJ2-4, with 9 bases identical to TRBD1. This CDR3 spans 12 amino acids. Germline V lookup: CDR1 SGHTA, CDR2 FQGNSA.

The rearrangement uses TRBV6-6 and TRBJ1-1; tentative D call: TRBD1 (5 bases). The germline V and J ends were trimmed by 7 bases and 1 base, with 10 bases remaining between them. CDR1 is MNHNY, CDR2 SVGAGI, per germline (reference sequence). CDR3 length: 13 amino acids. CDR3 sequence (DNA): TGTGCCAGCATCCGACAGACGAACACTGAAGCTTTCTTT. This sequence encodes CASIRQTNTEAFF.

This chain joins TRBV6-5 and TRBJ1-1; TRBD1 matches at 11 bases. This CDR3 is 15 amino acids long. Germline CDR1 MNHEY, CDR2 SVGAGI. The ends lost 2 bases at V and 4 bases at J; junction bases unmatched: 3. CDR3 sequence (DNA): TGTGCCAGCAGTTACGGGACAGGGGGTATCACTGAAGCTTTCTTT. Residues: CASSYGTGGITEAFF.

In the case of this clone: At the DNA level, this CDR3 is encoded by other sequences in the same sample as well. The genes are TRBV5-1 and TRBJ2-1; 11 bases line up with TRBD1. CDR1 is SGHRS and CDR2 is YFSETQ in the germline V gene. V gave up 0 bases and J gave up 1 base; unmatched junction bases: 3. There are 17 residues in the CDR3. CDR3 DNA: TGCGCCAGCAGCTTGGGAGGGACAGGGGGGTCCTACAATGAGCAGTTCTTC. This gives the protein CASSLGGTGGSYNEQFF.

The rearrangement joins TRBV7-2 to TRBJ1-1, with 7 nucleotides matching TRBD1. V dropped 6 bases and J dropped 1; count of bases not matched to a gene: 2. The CDR3 runs to 13 residues. CDR1 and CDR2 from the germline V gene are SGHTA and FQGNSA. In nucleotides, the CDR3 is TGTGCCAGCAGTACAGGGGCGAACACTGAAGCTTTCTTT. It yields the protein CASSTGANTEAFF.

This sequence joins TRBV18 and TRBJ2-2; D may match TRBD1 or TRBD2 (5 bases each). The CDR3 contains 16 residues. Trimming left V 3 bases short and J 6 bases short, with 17 bases between. In germline, CDR1 is KGHSH, CDR2 LQKENI. The CDR3 protein is CASSPWDLKLAGELFF. CDR3 DNA: TGTGCCAGCTCACCGTGGGACCTTAAATTAGCCGGGGAGCTGTTTTTT.

The chain has TRBV18 and TRBJ1-1, with unresolved D. This CDR3 is built from 11 residues. Trimming took off 6 bases at V and 2 bases at J, with 4 bases between the two ends. CDR1 KGHSH and CDR2 LQKENI come from the germline V gene. The CDR3 nucleotides are TGTGCCAGCTCGGGAAACACTGAAGCTTTCTTT. It encodes CASSGNTEAFF. The whole variable domain, filled in from reference TRBV18 and TRBJ1-1, reads NAGVMQNPRHLVRRRGQEARLRCSPMKGHSHVYWYRQLPEEGLKFMVYLQKENIIDESGMPKERFSAEFPKEGPSILRIQQVVRGDSAAYFCASSGNTEAFFGQGTRLTVV.

As DNA, the CDR3 is TGTGCCAGCAGTTTATCGATAGTCTACGAGCAGTACTTC. Protein: CASSLSIVYEQYF. The genes are TRBV27 and TRBJ2-7; D is unresolved. The CDR3 has 13 residues. Germline values: CDR1 MNHEY, CDR2 SMNVEV (reference sequence). The V end lost 0 bases, the J end lost 3 bases, and 6 bases lay between the germline ends.